This TCR beta chain derives from a study of cytomegalovirus exposure and HLA in healthy donors. Study overall: Falling in the Caucasian-associated ancestry cluster were approximately 86% of 300 to 500 genotyped donors. Study-wide findings and caveats: There were several of the most significant clusters that appeared linked to common viral pathogens in a later analysis. Exclusion as indistinguishable affected some V segments, including TRBV6-2 and TRBV6-3.

On this clone: Its antigen is currently unknown.

Healthy bone marrow donors made up the donor group. Trimming took 4 bases from V and 5 from J; bases not matched to a gene: 8. The CDR3 has 16 residues. Looked up from germline, CDR1 is SGHKS and CDR2 is YYEKEE (reference sequence). The PCR ran on 60 Vbeta and 13 Jbeta primers. The method was immunoSEQ multiplex PCR; TCRdb's version includes in-frame clones alone and lacks a portion of them. The sample yields some 130,000 clones, about 80% seen once. J is TRBJ1-5 and V is TRBV5-5; 11 bases match TRBD1. Sequencing was performed on PBMCs. This receptor was obtained from a middle-aged man in good health and CMV-seropositive. Here the CDR3 reads CASSRGQGAYDQPQHF. CDR3 DNA sequence: TGTGCCAGCAGCAGAGGACAGGGGGCTTATGATCAGCCCCAGCATTTT.